The 27 T cell receptor beta chains listed next were all sequenced from one sample in a study of shared clonotypes between healthy human individuals. Only in-frame clones appear in the TCRdb table, and some are missing; sequencing was by immunoSEQ multiplex PCR. The table has around 1.9 million clones, roughly 91% seen once. Cells designated naive CD8 were CD45RO-negative and were positively selected for CCR7, with terminally differentiated effector memory CD45RA+ cells excluded. The specimen was naive CD8+ T cells from PBMCs. These receptors originate from a young man in good health. Some clones in this sample may be carry-over from other donors' samples.

The V gene is TRBV7-9, the J gene TRBJ2-1, with D perhaps matching TRBD1 or TRBD2 (6 bases each). CDR1 and CDR2 from the germline V gene are SEHNR and FQNEAQ (reference sequence). V dropped 3 bases and J dropped 7 bases, with 19 bases sitting between them. The CDR3 covers 16 residues. The CDR3 is CASSLEGGARGNEQFF. The CDR3 nucleotides are TGTGCCAGCAGCTTGGAGGGGGGCGCCCGGGGAAATGAGCAGTTCTTC.

This clone was recorded only once. The chain carries TRBV4-1 and TRBJ2-7, with D unresolved. CDR3 length: 15 residues. With 3 bases removed from V and 2 bases from J, the gap between germline ends came to 14 bases. Germline CDR1 MGHRA, CDR2 YSYEKL. The DNA of the CDR3 is TGCGCCAGCAGCCAGGGCCAAAGATCTGCCTACGAGCAGTACTTC. Translated, it gives CASSQGQRSAYEQYF.

The chain is built from TRBV11-2 and TRBJ2-7, with D perhaps matching TRBD1 (5 bases). Trimming removed 5 bases at V and 3 bases at J, with 11 bases between. Looked up from germline, CDR1 is SGHAT and CDR2 is FQNNGV. This CDR3 has 13 residues. This CDR3 is CASSVGQVYEQYF. CDR3 nucleotide sequence: TGTGCCAGCAGCGTCGGACAAGTCTACGAGCAGTACTTC.

The chain couples TRBV4-1 to TRBJ1-1; D is unresolved. The CDR3 spans 17 residues. Trimming took 1 base from V and 0 from J, leaving 15 bases between them. CDR1 is MGHRA and CDR2 is YSYEKL in the germline V gene. In DNA, the CDR3 is TGCGCCAGCAGCCAAGTGTATGGCGGCCCAATGAACACTGAAGCTTTCTTT. Translated, it gives CASSQVYGGPMNTEAFF.

This clone has only one observation. Given a much more abundant clone one base away, this may be a read error. This specimen includes other DNA sequences encoding the same CDR3. The chain couples TRBV9 to TRBJ2-7; the D is unclear. Looked up from germline, CDR1 is SGDLS and CDR2 is YYNGEE. The CDR3 consists of 11 residues. V lost 5 bases and J lost 0, with 3 bases in between. The chain's CDR3 is CASSGSYEQYF. CDR3 nucleotide sequence: TGTGCCAGCAGTGGCTCCTACGAGCAGTACTTC.

V is TRBV19 and J is TRBJ2-7; D is possibly TRBD1 (6 bases). The CDR3 is made up of 15 amino acids. The germline V and J ends were trimmed by 2 bases and 5 bases, with 16 bases remaining between them. Germline V lookup: CDR1 LNHDA, CDR2 SQIVND (reference sequence). This CDR3 reads CASSISRGVSNEQYF. The CDR3 DNA is TGTGCCAGTAGTATAAGCAGGGGAGTAAGCAACGAGCAGTACTTC.

Written as DNA, the CDR3 is TGTGCAGAGACCAGGCGGAGCTCTGGAAACACCATATATTTT. This encodes CAETRRSSGNTIYF. The chain has TRBV30 and TRBJ1-3, with D hard to call. Germline V gene lookup returns CDR1 GTSNPN and CDR2 SVGIG (reference sequence). The CDR3 runs to 14 residues.

This chain connects TRBV9 to TRBJ1-1; D gene ambiguous. V was pared by 4 bases and J by 7 bases, with 17 bases between. CDR3 length: 14 amino acids. The germline V gene has CDR1 SGDLS and CDR2 YYNGEE. CDR3 bases: TGTGCCAGCAGCCCCCAAGGTGCACGGGGTGAAGCTTTCTTT. Its protein product is CASSPQGARGEAFF.

A note on this clone: The same CDR3 is also encoded by other DNA sequences in this sample. The rearrangement joins TRBV27 to TRBJ2-1; TRBD2 matches 10 bases. CDR3 size: 14 residues. Germline CDR1 MNHEY, CDR2 SMNVEV (reference sequence). The V and J ends lost 5 bases and 6 bases, in that order; junction bases with no gene match: 4. The CDR3 loop reads CASSEREGLNEQFF. Written as DNA, the CDR3 is TGTGCCAGCAGTGAGCGGGAGGGCCTCAATGAGCAGTTCTTC.

The chain joins TRBV7-9 to TRBJ2-4; D uncertain. CDR1 and CDR2 from the germline V gene are SEHNR and FQNEAQ (reference sequence). The CDR3 extends over 16 amino acids. The germline V and J ends were trimmed by 1 base and 1 base, with 11 bases remaining between them. The CDR3 protein is CASSLGYDRAKNIQYF. For the CDR3, the DNA is TGTGCCAGCAGCTTAGGATATGACCGTGCCAAAAACATTCAGTACTTC.

This clone was recorded only once. The chain is built from TRBV2 and TRBJ2-7; D tentatively reads TRBD1 or TRBD2 (6 bases each). Trimming removed 7 bases from V and 1 base from J, with 20 bases in between. The CDR3 extends over 16 amino acids. Looked up from germline, CDR1 is SNHLY and CDR2 is FYNNEI. CDR3 coding DNA: TGTGCCAGCATTCCAGGGGAAATGGCGGGGTCCTACGAGCAGTACTTC. Translating it yields CASIPGEMAGSYEQYF.

This clone was counted once. The V and J genes are TRBV7-9 and TRBJ2-7; the D gene is possibly TRBD2 (6 bases). Per germline, CDR1 SEHNR and CDR2 FQNEAQ (reference sequence). This CDR3 has 15 amino acids. V lost 3 bases, J lost 8 bases, and 20 bases lay in between. The CDR3 loop reads CASSLAPGDVTQQYF. CDR3 DNA sequence: TGTGCCAGCAGCTTGGCACCGGGAGATGTTACGCAGCAGTACTTC.

The J gene is TRBJ2-7, the V gene TRBV10-2; the match to TRBD1 covers 11 bases. Germline lookup yields CDR1 WSHSY and CDR2 SAAADI. The CDR3 consists of 15 residues. V lost 3 bases and J lost 3; bases outside the gene matches: 4. The chain's CDR3 is CASSDRGTGGYEQYF. The DNA of the CDR3 is TGCGCCAGCAGTGACCGTGGGACAGGGGGCTACGAGCAGTACTTC.

The rearrangement uses TRBV6-5 and TRBJ2-3; D is ambiguous. Germline CDR1 MNHEY, CDR2 SVGAGI. CDR3 length equals 16 residues. V was clipped by 0 bases and J by 1 base, with 11 bases between them. CDR3 protein: CASSYSFDWRTDTQYF. The CDR3, as DNA: TGTGCCAGCAGTTACTCGTTTGACTGGCGCACAGATACGCAGTATTTT.

The chain combines TRBV2 with TRBJ1-3, with 10 bases aligning to TRBD1. The J segment lost 2 bases and the V segment lost 7 bases, leaving 14 bases of the junction unmatched. The CDR3 runs 18 residues. Germline V gene lookup returns CDR1 SNHLY and CDR2 FYNNEI. The CDR3 region has the DNA TGTGCCAGCAAGGCCAAGCCGGGACAGGGGTATCCTGGAAACACCATATATTTT. Translation: CASKAKPGQGYPGNTIYF. Using reference TRBV2 and TRBJ1-3 for the parts outside the CDR3, the full variable domain is EPEVTQTPSHQVTQMGQEVILRCVPISNHLYFYWYRQILGQKVEFLVSFYNNEISEKSEIFDDQFSVERPDGSNFTLKIRSTKLEDSAMYFCASKAKPGQGYPGNTIYFGEGSWLTVV.

For this clone: A read error is possible here, since a much larger clone lies one base away. Distinct nucleotide sequences in the sample also encode this CDR3. This chain links TRBV27 with TRBJ1-1; D is unresolved. Germline lookup yields CDR1 MNHEY and CDR2 SMNVEV (reference sequence). The CDR3 spans 12 residues. V was trimmed by 8 bases and J by 1 base, leaving 8 bases between them. CDR3 sequence (DNA): TGTGCCAGCGGCGTAGGGAACACTGAAGCTTTCTTT. It yields the protein CASGVGNTEAFF.

V usage is TRBV4-3 and J usage is TRBJ2-5, with 7 bases aligning to TRBD1. Germline trimming cut 1 base from V and 3 bases from J; bases unmatched to any gene: 2. The CDR3 is 14 residues long. Germline-derived CDR1 and CDR2 are LGHNA and YSLEER. The CDR3: CASSQGQGEETQYF. CDR3 coding DNA: TGCGCCAGCAGCCAAGGACAGGGTGAAGAGACCCAGTACTTC.

The V and J genes are TRBV28 and TRBJ1-5; D gene uncertain. In germline, CDR1 is MDHEN, CDR2 SYDVKM. Trimming cost V 2 bases and J 5 bases, with 13 bases left between them. The CDR3 spans 15 residues. The CDR3: CASSLEGQGYQPQHF. Written as DNA, the CDR3 is TGTGCCAGCAGTTTAGAAGGGCAAGGCTATCAGCCCCAGCATTTT.

The V and J genes are TRBV11-2 and TRBJ2-7; 9 nucleotides line up with TRBD1. The germline CDR1 and CDR2 sequences are SGHAT and FQNNGV. This CDR3 has 15 residues. Unmatched junction bases numbered 5, after V lost 5 bases and J lost 0 bases. CDR3 residues: CASSDRDRASYEQYF. As DNA, the CDR3 is TGTGCCAGCAGCGACCGGGACAGGGCCTCCTACGAGCAGTACTTC.

The V call is TRBV5-6, the J call TRBJ1-2; the D is unclear. This CDR3 spans 13 amino acids. CDR1 and CDR2 (germline): SGHDT, YYEEEE. V lost 0 bases and J 3 bases, leaving 6 bases between the germline ends. CDR3 sequence: CASSLGDDYGYTF. CDR3 sequence (DNA): TGTGCCAGCAGCTTGGGGGATGACTATGGCTACACCTTC.

The V gene is TRBV9, the J gene TRBJ2-3; D may be TRBD1 or TRBD2 (5 bases each). V lost 2 bases, J lost 0 bases, and 13 bases lay in between. CDR1 and CDR2 (germline): SGDLS, YYNGEE. This CDR3 contains 16 residues. The CDR3 sequence: CASSVVGAGSTDTQYF. The DNA for the CDR3 is TGTGCCAGCAGCGTGGTTGGGGCGGGCAGCACAGATACGCAGTATTTT.

This rearrangement joins TRBV29-1 to TRBJ2-1; 10 bases line up with TRBD2. Germline V gives CDR1 SQVTM, CDR2 ANQGSEA. The CDR3 has 14 residues. The junction had 12 bases not matched to a gene; V was cut back by 6 bases and J by 10 bases. CDR3 sequence reads: CSVTGGTSVDEQFF. For the CDR3, the DNA is TGCAGCGTCACCGGGGGGACTAGCGTAGACGAGCAGTTCTTC.

This chain joins TRBV6-4 and TRBJ1-2; 9 bases fit TRBD1. V dropped 5 bases and J dropped 9; count of bases not matched to a gene: 19. Germline CDR1 MRHNA, CDR2 SNTAGT. The length of the CDR3 is 17 residues. The CDR3: CASSHFGTGGEPWSYTF. In nucleotides, the CDR3 is TGTGCCAGCAGTCACTTCGGAACAGGGGGCGAACCGTGGAGCTACACCTTC.

The J gene is TRBJ2-2, the V gene TRBV7-2; 10 positions agree with TRBD1. Germline assignment: CDR1 SGHTA and CDR2 FQGNSA. With 4 bases clipped from V and 4 bases from J, the junction kept 9 bases outside the gene matches. The CDR3 loop spans 17 amino acids. The DNA for the CDR3 is TGTGCCAGCAGCTCCCGGGACAGGGGTAGGGGCACCGGGGAGCTGTTTTTT. This encodes CASSSRDRGRGTGELFF.

This sequence joins TRBV30 and TRBJ2-7; no definite D call. V shed 4 bases and J shed 6 bases, with 16 bases lying between them. CDR3 size: 13 residues. Germline assignment: CDR1 GTSNPN and CDR2 SVGIG (reference sequence). CDR3 coding DNA: TGTGCCTGGACCGTCGGTTGGGCTCTCGAGCAGTACTTC. Its protein product is CAWTVGWALEQYF.

The V gene is TRBV19, the J gene TRBJ2-7, with 7 bases aligning to TRBD2. Germline trimming cut 4 bases from V and 6 bases from J; bases unmatched to any gene: 9. The CDR3 spans 14 residues. From germline, CDR1 is LNHDA and CDR2 SQIVND (reference sequence). The CDR3 loop reads CASSRAGSASEQYF. The CDR3 nucleotides are TGTGCCAGTAGTAGAGCGGGATCTGCGTCCGAGCAGTACTTC.

Only one count was recorded for this clone. The gene calls are TRBV13 and TRBJ1-2; D might be TRBD1 (6 bases). Germline loops: CDR1 PRHDT, CDR2 FYEKMQ (reference sequence). Trimming left V 4 bases short and J 4 bases short, with 19 bases between. The CDR3 contains 16 residues. The CDR3 DNA is TGTGCCAGCAGCTCCCCCCAGGAGGGGGTGGGCTATGGCTACACCTTC. It yields the protein CASSSPQEGVGYGYTF.